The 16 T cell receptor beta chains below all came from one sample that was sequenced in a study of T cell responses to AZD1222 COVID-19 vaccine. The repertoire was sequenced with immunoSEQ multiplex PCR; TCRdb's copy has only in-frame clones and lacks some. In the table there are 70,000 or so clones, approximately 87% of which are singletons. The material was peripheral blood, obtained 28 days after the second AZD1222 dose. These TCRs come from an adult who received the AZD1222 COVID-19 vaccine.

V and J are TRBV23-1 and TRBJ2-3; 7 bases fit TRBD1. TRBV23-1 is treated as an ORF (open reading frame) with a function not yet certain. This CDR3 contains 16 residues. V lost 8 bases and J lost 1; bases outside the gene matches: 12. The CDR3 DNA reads TGCGCCAGCCGAGGGGGCCCCGTCCCTGGCACAGATACGCAGTATTTT. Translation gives CASRGGPVPGTDTQYF.

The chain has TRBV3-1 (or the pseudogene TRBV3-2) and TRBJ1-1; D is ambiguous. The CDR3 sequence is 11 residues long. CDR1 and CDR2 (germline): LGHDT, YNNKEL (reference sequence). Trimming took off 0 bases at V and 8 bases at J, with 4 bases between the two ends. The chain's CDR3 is CASSQELEAFF. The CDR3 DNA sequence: TGTGCCAGCAGCCAAGAGTTGGAAGCTTTCTTT.

The CDR3 DNA reads TGTGCCAGCAGCCTCAAACCGGGACAGCGGAACAATCAGCCCCAGCATTTT. Amino acids: CASSLKPGQRNNQPQHF. The rearrangement links TRBV5-6 to TRBJ1-5, with 7 nucleotides matching TRBD1. Trimming removed 4 bases from V and 3 bases from J; junction bases left unmatched: 13. Germline lookup yields CDR1 SGHDT and CDR2 YYEEEE. The CDR3 is 17 amino acids.

The CDR3: CASSPLGSGNYGYTF. CDR3 sequence (DNA): TGTGCCAGCAGCCCATTGGGCAGCGGTAACTATGGCTACACCTTC. The chain is built from TRBV7-9 and TRBJ1-2, with unresolved D. Germline V CDR1 and CDR2: SEHNR, FQNEAQ (reference sequence). The germline V and J ends were trimmed by 5 bases and 1 base, with 14 bases remaining between them. The CDR3 is 15 residues long.

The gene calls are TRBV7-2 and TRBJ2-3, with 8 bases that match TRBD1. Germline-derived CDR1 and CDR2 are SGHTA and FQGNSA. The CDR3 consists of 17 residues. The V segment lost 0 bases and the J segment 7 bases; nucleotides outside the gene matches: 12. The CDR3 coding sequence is TGTGCCAGCAGCTTAGCCCAAGGACAGGGCCCCATCAATACGCAGTATTTT. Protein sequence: CASSLAQGQGPINTQYF.

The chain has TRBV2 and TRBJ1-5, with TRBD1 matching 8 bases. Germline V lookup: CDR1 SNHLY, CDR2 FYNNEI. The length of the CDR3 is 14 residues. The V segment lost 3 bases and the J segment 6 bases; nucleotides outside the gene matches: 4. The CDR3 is CASSENRGSQPQHF. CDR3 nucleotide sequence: TGTGCCAGCAGTGAGAACAGGGGGTCTCAGCCCCAGCATTTT.

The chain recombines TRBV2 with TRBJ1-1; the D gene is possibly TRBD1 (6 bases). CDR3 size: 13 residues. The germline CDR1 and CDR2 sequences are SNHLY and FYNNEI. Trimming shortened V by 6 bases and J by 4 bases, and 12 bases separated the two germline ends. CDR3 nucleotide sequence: TGTGCCAGCAGCAGGGGTAAGGGCACTGAAGCTTTCTTT. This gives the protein CASSRGKGTEAFF.

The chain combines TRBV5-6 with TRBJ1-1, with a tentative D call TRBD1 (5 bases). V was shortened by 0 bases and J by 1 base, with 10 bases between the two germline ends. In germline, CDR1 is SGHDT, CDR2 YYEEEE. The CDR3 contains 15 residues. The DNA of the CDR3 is TGTGCCAGCAGCTTGGGACCAGGGAGGAACACTGAAGCTTTCTTT. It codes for CASSLGPGRNTEAFF.

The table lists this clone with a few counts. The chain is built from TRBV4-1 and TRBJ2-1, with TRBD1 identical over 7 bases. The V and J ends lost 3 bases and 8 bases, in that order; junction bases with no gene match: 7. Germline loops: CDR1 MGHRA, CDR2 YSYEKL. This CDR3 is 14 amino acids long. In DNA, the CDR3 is TGCGCCAGCAGCCAGCCGACAGGGATACATGAGCAGTTCTTC. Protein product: CASSQPTGIHEQFF.

The CDR3 nucleotides are TGTGCCAGCAGTCGGACTCGCGGGGGGGCTCTAATGGGGAATGAGCAGTTCTTC. It yields the protein CASSRTRGGALMGNEQFF. This rearrangement joins TRBV7-9 to TRBJ2-1, with 9 bases lining up with TRBD2. This CDR3 has 18 residues. CDR1 SEHNR and CDR2 FQNEAQ come from the germline V gene (reference sequence). With V trimmed by 6 bases and J by 7 bases, 19 bases remained unmatched.

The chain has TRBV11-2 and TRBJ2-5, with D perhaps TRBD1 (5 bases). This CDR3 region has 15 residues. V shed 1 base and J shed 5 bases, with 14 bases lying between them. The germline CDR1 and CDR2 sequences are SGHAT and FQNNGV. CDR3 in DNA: TGTGCCAGCAGCTTAGGACAGAGTTCCCGTGAGACCCAGTACTTC. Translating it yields CASSLGQSSRETQYF.

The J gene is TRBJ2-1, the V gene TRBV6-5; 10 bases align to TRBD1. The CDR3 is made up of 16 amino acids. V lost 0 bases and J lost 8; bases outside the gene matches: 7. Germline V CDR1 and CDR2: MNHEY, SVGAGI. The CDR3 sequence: CASSYSFGTGVHEQFF. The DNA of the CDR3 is TGTGCCAGCAGTTACTCCTTCGGGACAGGGGTCCATGAGCAGTTCTTC.

CDR3 sequence reads: CASSYWETDTQYF. Written as DNA, the CDR3 is TGTGCCAGCAGTTACTGGGAGACAGATACGCAGTATTTT. This chain joins TRBV6-2 or TRBV6-3 and TRBJ2-3, with D possibly being TRBD2 (5 bases). This CDR3 has 13 amino acids. The germline gives CDR1 MNHEY, CDR2 SVGEGT. Trimming pared 1 base from V and 3 bases from J, leaving 5 bases between.

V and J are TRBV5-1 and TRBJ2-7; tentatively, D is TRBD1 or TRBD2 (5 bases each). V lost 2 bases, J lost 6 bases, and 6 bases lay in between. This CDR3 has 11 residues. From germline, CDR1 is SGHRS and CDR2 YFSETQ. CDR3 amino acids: CASSFGGEQYF. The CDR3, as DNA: TGCGCCAGCAGCTTTGGGGGCGAGCAGTACTTC.

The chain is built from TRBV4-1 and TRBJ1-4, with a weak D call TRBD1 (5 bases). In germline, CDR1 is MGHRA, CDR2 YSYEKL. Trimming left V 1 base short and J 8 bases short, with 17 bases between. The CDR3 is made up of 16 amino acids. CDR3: CASSQGTGGSGEKLFF. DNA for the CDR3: TGCGCCAGCAGCCAAGGAACTGGAGGGTCAGGGGAAAAACTGTTTTTT.

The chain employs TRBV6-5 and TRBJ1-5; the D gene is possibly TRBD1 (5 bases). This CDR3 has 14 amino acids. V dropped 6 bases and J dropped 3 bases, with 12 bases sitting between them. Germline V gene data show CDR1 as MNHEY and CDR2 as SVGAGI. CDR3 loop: CASSDRGFNQPQHF. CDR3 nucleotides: TGTGCCAGCAGCGACAGAGGTTTCAATCAGCCCCAGCATTTT.